In this sample, the clone carrying this TCR beta chain turned up many times. This sample was included in a study of T cells in Graves' hyperthyroidism and ophthalmopathy. Amplification targeted TCR beta CDR3 regions from RNA transcripts. Primed by the HTBI set, a first-round RT-PCR was run on the TCR CDR3. TCRdb itself ran the multiplex PCR reads through MiXCR, one entry per CDR3 protein. The top ten hold around 7.3% of the sample, which has about 420,000 distinct CDR3 sequences, more than 15% seen once. There are 17 residues in the CDR3. Germline assignment: CDR1 MNHEY and CDR2 SVGEGT. The V gene end was trimmed by 0 bases and the J gene end by 2 bases; junction bases not matched to a gene: 9.

The sequencing sample was made of blood. The V and J genes are TRBV6-2 or TRBV6-3 and TRBJ2-7; 8 bases agree with TRBD1. This TCR came from a young woman with Graves' hyperthyroidism. CDR3 bases: TGTGCCAGCAGTTACTCGAGTGCGCAGGGGGCTACCTACGAGCAGTACTTC. As protein: CASSYSSAQGATYEQYF.